Presented here are 14 T cell receptor beta chains from one specimen sequenced in a study of cytomegalovirus exposure and HLA in healthy donors. In the PCR, 60 Vbeta and 13 Jbeta primers were used. TCRdb's table, derived via immunoSEQ multiplex PCR, lists solely in-frame clones and lacks some. The sample consists of under 150,000 clones, 60% to 80% of them appearing once. Sequenced: PBMCs. The source of these receptors is a man between 18 and 35 years old in good health and CMV-seronegative.

The chain carries TRBV7-8 and TRBJ1-2; D unresolved. The germline V gene encodes CDR1 SGHVS and CDR2 FQNEAQ. This CDR3 has 13 amino acids. The V end lost 5 bases, the J end lost 2 bases, and 9 bases lay between the germline ends. The CDR3 coding sequence is TGTGCCAGCAGCAGGACTGAGAACTATGGCTACACCTTC. Translating gives CASSRTENYGYTF.

This clone has a handful of counts. The chain carries TRBV4-2 and TRBJ1-5, with a tentative D call TRBD1 (5 bases). The V gene lost 6 bases and the J gene lost 4 bases, with 10 bases spanning the gap. This CDR3 is 13 amino acids long. The germline CDR1 and CDR2 sequences are LGHNA and YNFKEQ. Here the CDR3 reads CASSPDRNQPQHF. In DNA form, the CDR3 reads TGTGCCAGCAGTCCCGACAGAAATCAGCCCCAGCATTTT.

This clone was found a few times. CDR3 residues: CASSLEAGGANTEAFF. The CDR3 DNA reads TGTGCCAGCAGCTTAGAGGCAGGGGGCGCGAACACTGAAGCTTTCTTT. V usage is TRBV7-8 and J usage is TRBJ1-1; 8 bases are shared with TRBD1. V shed 1 base and J 1 base; nucleotides not matched to a gene: 5. Looked up from germline, CDR1 is SGHVS and CDR2 is FQNEAQ. CDR3 size: 16 residues.

V usage is TRBV2 and J usage is TRBJ1-1, with D tentatively TRBD1 (6 bases). There are 15 residues in the CDR3. V was clipped by 7 bases and J by 1 base, with 16 bases between them. Germline values: CDR1 SNHLY, CDR2 FYNNEI. In DNA, the CDR3 is TGTGCCAGCACCACCCCAGCAGGGGAGAACACTGAAGCTTTCTTT. This gives the protein CASTTPAGENTEAFF.

The J gene is TRBJ2-5, the V gene TRBV7-9; 7 nucleotides agree with TRBD1. In germline, CDR1 is SEHNR, CDR2 FQNEAQ (reference sequence). After removal of 3 bases from V and 3 bases from J, the junction contained 7 bases not matched to a gene. This CDR3 has 15 amino acids. CDR3 DNA sequence: TGTGCCAGCAGCTTGAGTCGGCAGGGGGAAGAGACCCAGTACTTC. Encoded protein: CASSLSRQGEETQYF.

The chain is built from TRBV19 and TRBJ1-1, with D perhaps matching TRBD1 (5 bases). The germline V gene has CDR1 LNHDA and CDR2 SQIVND (reference sequence). Trimming removed 8 bases at V and 4 bases at J, with 26 bases between. The CDR3 sequence is 17 residues long. The DNA of the CDR3 is TGTGCCAGTCGTCTAGGGGCCGGGGAACTTCCCCCCACTGAAGCTTTCTTT. Encoded protein: CASRLGAGELPPTEAFF.

V usage is TRBV14 and J usage is TRBJ1-2; the match to TRBD1 covers 7 bases. The germline CDR1 and CDR2 sequences are SGHDN and FVKESK. V shed 1 base, J shed 6 bases, and the junction held 11 bases outside the gene matches. The CDR3 sequence is 16 residues long. The CDR3: CASSQVTRGVYDGYTF. The CDR3 DNA is TGTGCCAGCAGCCAAGTTACCAGGGGGGTTTATGATGGCTACACCTTC.

This chain connects TRBV7-2 to TRBJ2-2, with D perhaps matching TRBD1 (6 bases). V lost 5 bases to trimming and J lost 6 bases, with 16 bases between them. The CDR3 runs to 15 residues. The germline V gene has CDR1 SGHTA and CDR2 FQGNSA. For the CDR3, the DNA is TGTGCCAGCAGCCCCCGAAACAGGGCGCCCGGGGAGCTGTTTTTT. Its translation is CASSPRNRAPGELFF.

The chain joins TRBV9 to TRBJ1-1; D is unclear. The CDR3 contains 14 residues. Germline-derived CDR1 and CDR2 are SGDLS and YYNGEE. Between the trimmed V and J ends, which lost 4 bases and 1 base, there was a span of 11 bases. In DNA form, the CDR3 reads TGTGCCAGCAGCACCGGAGCACAGAACACTGAAGCTTTCTTT. Translated, it gives CASSTGAQNTEAFF.

V and J are TRBV4-1 and TRBJ1-2; no reliable D call. This CDR3 has 13 residues. The germline V gene has CDR1 MGHRA and CDR2 YSYEKL. V lost 2 bases, J lost 6 bases, and 10 bases lay in between. The CDR3 DNA reads as TGCGCCAGCAGCCAACCTTCGGCGGATGGCTACACCTTC. Amino acid sequence: CASSQPSADGYTF.

This chain joins TRBV5-6 and TRBJ2-5; possible D gene TRBD1, 6 bases. Trimming took off 4 bases at V and 1 base at J, with 14 bases between the two ends. Germline CDR1 reads SGHDT; CDR2 reads YYEEEE. The CDR3 length is 15 residues. This CDR3 reads CASSLKGRGQETQYF. For the CDR3, the DNA is TGTGCCAGCAGCCTAAAAGGCAGGGGCCAAGAGACCCAGTACTTC.

This clone showed up just once. This rearrangement joins TRBV4-3 to TRBJ2-7; D not resolved. V was trimmed by 0 bases and J by 4 bases, leaving 7 bases between them. CDR1 is LGHNA and CDR2 is YSLEER in the germline V gene. This CDR3 contains 13 residues. DNA for the CDR3: TGCGCCAGCAGCCAAGAGCGCAGGTACGAGCAGTACTTC. Residues: CASSQERRYEQYF.

The J gene is TRBJ1-1, the V gene TRBV30, with TRBD1 as a possible D gene (6 bases). CDR1 is GTSNPN and CDR2 is SVGIG in the germline V gene (reference sequence). The CDR3 runs 12 residues. With 5 bases removed from V and 3 bases from J, the gap between germline ends came to 10 bases. CDR3 amino acids: CAWATGHTEAFF. In DNA, the CDR3 is TGTGCCTGGGCCACAGGGCACACTGAAGCTTTCTTT.

Written as DNA, the CDR3 is TGTGCCAGCAGTTTTTCGCCTCAGGGCTACTATGGCTACACCTTC. Translating gives CASSFSPQGYYGYTF. The chain recombines TRBV27 with TRBJ1-2; weak D call: TRBD1 (5 bases). Germline V gene sequence: CDR1 MNHEY, CDR2 SMNVEV (reference sequence). Trimming removed 3 bases from V and 3 bases from J, with 14 bases in between. The CDR3 is 15 residues long.